This TCR beta chain was sequenced for a study of blood T cell repertoires in COVID-19. Study-level background: Italy, Spain and the United States were the sources of the convalescent and acute COVID-19 samples.

Using immunoSEQ multiplex PCR, the repertoire was profiled, and TCRdb retains in-frame clones only, with some absent. The repertoire includes fewer than 350,000 clones, approximately 86% of them detected once, and about an eighth sits in the top ten. The Seattle patients, enrolled during active infection, were followed longitudinally. The germline gives CDR1 SGHTA, CDR2 FQGNSA. The V end was cut by 2 bases, the J end by 3 bases, with 10 bases between. The length of the CDR3 is 14 residues. The clonotype comes from a woman aged 70-85 years with COVID-19, enrolled during active disease. This chain uses TRBV7-2 with TRBJ1-2; D not certain. Sequenced material: peripheral blood. CDR3 residues: CASSLRQEDYGYTF. The CDR3 region has the DNA TGTGCCAGCAGCTTACGTCAGGAAGACTATGGCTACACCTTC. Full variable domain (outside the CDR3, taken from reference TRBV7-2 and TRBJ1-2): GAGVSQSPSNKVTEKGKDVELRCDPISGHTALYWYRQSLGQGLEFLIYFQGNSAPDKSGLPSDRFSAERTGGSVSTLTIQRTQQEDSAVYLCASSLRQEDYGYTFGSGTRLTVV.